Listed below are T cell receptor beta chains from one sample, sequenced in a study of blood T cells in healthy people across ages. TCRdb reprocessed the 5' RACE reads with MiXCR, giving one entry per CDR3 protein. The sample records roughly 800,000 distinct CDR3 sequences, roughly 35% being singletons. The specimen sequenced was blood. The receptors were gathered from a man aged 18 to 30 in good health. The CDR3 runs from the conserved cysteine through the conserved F or W. Fields, in order: J gene, V gene, D gene, clone size, CDR3 DNA, CDR3 protein. D genes are given only for firm matches. Expanded clones get a size class; other rows say once, few or many, or leave the size out.

j_call: TRBJ1-2
v_call: TRBV5-1
d_call: -
clone_size: -
cdr3_nt: TGCGCCAGCAGCTTGTCGACAGCTACTAACTATGGCTACACCTTC
cdr3_aa: CASSLSTATNYGYTF

j_call: TRBJ1-1
v_call: TRBV27
d_call: -
clone_size: -
cdr3_nt: TGTGCCAGCAGCCCCATGGGGGGTCAAGCTTTCTTT
cdr3_aa: CASSPMGGQAFF

j_call: TRBJ2-2
v_call: TRBV29-1
d_call: TRBD2
clone_size: -
cdr3_nt: TGCAGCGTTTCCGGGACTAGCGGGGCGGTCGGGGAGCTGTTTTTT
cdr3_aa: CSVSGTSGAVGELFF

j_call: TRBJ2-1
v_call: TRBV21-1
d_call: -
clone_size: -
cdr3_nt: TGTGCCAGCAGCAAATTTTATCGGGTTCGTGCCGGGATTGAGCAGTTCTTC
cdr3_aa: CASSKFYRVRAGIEQFF

j_call: TRBJ2-7
v_call: TRBV27
d_call: -
clone_size: few
cdr3_nt: TGTGCCAGCAGGGCGATGGGTGGCTACGAGCAGTACTTC
cdr3_aa: CASRAMGGYEQYF

j_call: TRBJ2-5
v_call: TRBV7-2
d_call: -
clone_size: -
cdr3_nt: TGTGCCAGCAGTCAAACCCCAGCGTTAGAGACCCAGTACTTC
cdr3_aa: CASSQTPALETQYF

j_call: TRBJ2-7
v_call: TRBV2
d_call: -
clone_size: -
cdr3_nt: TGTGCCAGCAGTGAATGGGGCGCGTCCTACGAGCAGTACTTC
cdr3_aa: CASSEWGASYEQYF

j_call: TRBJ2-1
v_call: TRBV12-3/TRBV12-4
d_call: -
clone_size: few
cdr3_nt: TGTGCCAGCAGTTTCCACAGCTCCTACAATGAGCAGTTCTTC
cdr3_aa: CASSFHSSYNEQFF

j_call: TRBJ2-4
v_call: TRBV4-3
d_call: -
clone_size: few
cdr3_nt: TGCGCCAGCAGCCAGGCACAGGGGCGCGGGGTGGACATTCAGTACTTC
cdr3_aa: CASSQAQGRGVDIQYF

j_call: TRBJ1-4
v_call: TRBV2
d_call: -
clone_size: -
cdr3_nt: TGTGCCAGCAGTGGGGGGGCAGGGCAAGAAAAACTGTTTTTT
cdr3_aa: CASSGGAGQEKLFF

j_call: TRBJ2-7
v_call: TRBV18
d_call: -
clone_size: -
cdr3_nt: TGTGCCAGCTCACCCAATGAGGGGCACTCCTACAATGAGCAGTACTTC
cdr3_aa: CASSPNEGHSYNEQYF

j_call: TRBJ2-1
v_call: TRBV7-2
d_call: -
clone_size: -
cdr3_nt: TGTGCCAGCAGCTTAGCAGTGTCAGGGGCCTCCTACAATGAGCAGTTCTTC
cdr3_aa: CASSLAVSGASYNEQFF

j_call: TRBJ2-1
v_call: TRBV20-1
d_call: -
clone_size: many
cdr3_nt: TGCAGTGACAGGGACCCCTCACGCATCGACAATGAGCAGTTCTTC
cdr3_aa: CSDRDPSRIDNEQFF

j_call: TRBJ1-1
v_call: TRBV7-9
d_call: TRBD1
clone_size: few
cdr3_nt: TGTGCCAGCAGCTTAATGCAGGGGGCGTCAGAAGCTTTCTTT
cdr3_aa: CASSLMQGASEAFF

j_call: TRBJ1-2
v_call: TRBV20-1
d_call: TRBD1
clone_size: -
cdr3_nt: TGCAGTGCTAGCCCAATTGACAGGGGTAACTATGGCTACACCTTC
cdr3_aa: CSASPIDRGNYGYTF

j_call: TRBJ1-1
v_call: TRBV14
d_call: TRBD1
clone_size: few
cdr3_nt: TGTGCCAGCAGCCCACAGGGGTATTGGACTGAAGCTTTCTTT
cdr3_aa: CASSPQGYWTEAFF

j_call: TRBJ1-1
v_call: TRBV20-1
d_call: -
clone_size: -
cdr3_nt: TGCAGTGCTAGTTCGGACCCTTGGAACACTAAAGCTTTCTTT
cdr3_aa: CSASSDPWNTKAFF

j_call: TRBJ1-1
v_call: TRBV6-4
d_call: -
clone_size: -
cdr3_nt: TGTGCCAGCAGTGACTCGTATTTGGGGGGCACTGAAGCTTTCTTT
cdr3_aa: CASSDSYLGGTEAFF

j_call: TRBJ2-1
v_call: TRBV6-5
d_call: -
clone_size: -
cdr3_nt: TGTGCCAGCAGCCTCTCAGTCGGTGAGCAGTTCTTC
cdr3_aa: CASSLSVGEQFF

j_call: TRBJ1-4
v_call: TRBV30
d_call: TRBD1
clone_size: few
cdr3_nt: TGTGCCTGGAGGTTCCCGGGACAGGGTATCGAAAAACTGTTTTTT
cdr3_aa: CAWRFPGQGIEKLFF

j_call: TRBJ2-1
v_call: TRBV27
d_call: TRBD2
clone_size: -
cdr3_nt: TGTGCCACTACGGGGGGGAAATATTTCAATGAGCAGTTCTTC
cdr3_aa: CATTGGKYFNEQFF

j_call: TRBJ2-7
v_call: TRBV24-1
d_call: -
clone_size: -
cdr3_nt: TGTGCCACCAGGAGTTTAATCGGGCAGGTCTCTAGATCCTTCGAGCAGTACTTC
cdr3_aa: CATRSLIGQVSRSFEQYF

j_call: TRBJ2-5
v_call: TRBV7-2
d_call: TRBD2
clone_size: -
cdr3_nt: TGTGCCAACAGCTCGACTAGCGGGGGTTGGGAGACCCAGTACTTC
cdr3_aa: CANSSTSGGWETQYF

j_call: TRBJ1-2
v_call: TRBV5-1
d_call: TRBD1
clone_size: -
cdr3_nt: TGCGTCAGCAGCTCCTTTGTCACAGGGGGCGCCTCTGGCTACACCTTC
cdr3_aa: CVSSSFVTGGASGYTF

j_call: TRBJ1-1
v_call: TRBV20-1
d_call: -
clone_size: many
cdr3_nt: TGCAGTGCGCGTATGGGGGGCAGCGGCACTGAAGCTTTCTTT
cdr3_aa: CSARMGGSGTEAFF

j_call: TRBJ2-5
v_call: TRBV5-1
d_call: -
clone_size: -
cdr3_nt: TGCGCCAGCAGCTGGGTGGCTCGGACTCAAGAGACCCAGTACTTC
cdr3_aa: CASSWVARTQETQYF

j_call: TRBJ2-5
v_call: TRBV10-2
d_call: TRBD2
clone_size: -
cdr3_nt: TGCGCCGGGGGAGCGGGGTTCCAAGAGACCCAGTACTTC
cdr3_aa: CAGGAGFQETQYF

j_call: TRBJ1-2
v_call: TRBV6-6
d_call: -
clone_size: -
cdr3_nt: TGTGCCAGCAGTTACTCGAATACAGGGAGGTCGGATGGCTACACCTTC
cdr3_aa: CASSYSNTGRSDGYTF

j_call: TRBJ1-5
v_call: TRBV7-2
d_call: TRBD1
clone_size: few
cdr3_nt: TGTGCCAGCAGCCCCAGGACAGGGGGCGCTAATCAGCCCCAGCATTTT
cdr3_aa: CASSPRTGGANQPQHF

j_call: TRBJ2-5
v_call: TRBV9
d_call: -
clone_size: few
cdr3_nt: TGTGCCAGCAGCGTAGCCGGGCGTCGAAAAGAGGAGCAGTACTTC
cdr3_aa: CASSVAGRRKEEQYF

j_call: TRBJ1-1
v_call: TRBV5-1
d_call: TRBD1
clone_size: -
cdr3_nt: TGCGCCAGCAGCCTAGGACAGGGTGTCACTGAAGCTTTCTTT
cdr3_aa: CASSLGQGVTEAFF

j_call: TRBJ1-2
v_call: TRBV12-3/TRBV12-4
d_call: -
clone_size: few
cdr3_nt: TGTGCCAGCAGTTTGGGCACCATCTATGGCTACACCTTC
cdr3_aa: CASSLGTIYGYTF

j_call: TRBJ1-1
v_call: TRBV6-6
d_call: -
clone_size: few
cdr3_nt: TGTGCCAGCACAGGGAAGGTAGTGAACACTGAAGCTTTCTTT
cdr3_aa: CASTGKVVNTEAFF

j_call: TRBJ2-3
v_call: TRBV25-1
d_call: -
clone_size: -
cdr3_nt: TGTACCAGTGGGGGAGGAGATACGCAGTATTTT
cdr3_aa: CTSGGGDTQYF

j_call: TRBJ1-4
v_call: TRBV7-9
d_call: TRBD1
clone_size: few
cdr3_nt: TGTGCCAGCAGCTACAGGGGGCTCATAGGTGAAAAACTGTTTTTT
cdr3_aa: CASSYRGLIGEKLFF

j_call: TRBJ2-1
v_call: TRBV20-1
d_call: TRBD1
clone_size: -
cdr3_nt: TGCAGTGCTAGAATCCCCCACGACAGGGGGGTCCTGTTCTTC
cdr3_aa: CSARIPHDRGVLFF

j_call: TRBJ2-2
v_call: TRBV12-3/TRBV12-4
d_call: TRBD2
clone_size: -
cdr3_nt: TGTGCCAGCAGTTCCTCTCGGACTAGCGGGCGCACCGGGGAGCTGTTTTTT
cdr3_aa: CASSSSRTSGRTGELFF

j_call: TRBJ1-1
v_call: TRBV2
d_call: TRBD1
clone_size: -
cdr3_nt: TGTGCCAGCAGAGGACAGGGTGGAGGGAACACTGAAGCTTTCTTT
cdr3_aa: CASRGQGGGNTEAFF

j_call: TRBJ2-1
v_call: TRBV20-1
d_call: -
clone_size: many
cdr3_nt: TGCAGTGCTAGAGAGGGAGAGGTCGGGGTCGGGGGGCAGTTCTTC
cdr3_aa: CSAREGEVGVGGQFF

j_call: TRBJ1-4
v_call: TRBV7-9
d_call: TRBD1
clone_size: few
cdr3_nt: TGTGCCAGCAGCTCCTTCCTCGGGACAGCAAATGAAAAACTGTTTTTT
cdr3_aa: CASSSFLGTANEKLFF

j_call: TRBJ2-1
v_call: TRBV20-1
d_call: TRBD2
clone_size: many
cdr3_nt: TGCAGTGCTACGCACCCCAGGACTAGCGGGGGGGATGAGCAGTTCTTC
cdr3_aa: CSATHPRTSGGDEQFF